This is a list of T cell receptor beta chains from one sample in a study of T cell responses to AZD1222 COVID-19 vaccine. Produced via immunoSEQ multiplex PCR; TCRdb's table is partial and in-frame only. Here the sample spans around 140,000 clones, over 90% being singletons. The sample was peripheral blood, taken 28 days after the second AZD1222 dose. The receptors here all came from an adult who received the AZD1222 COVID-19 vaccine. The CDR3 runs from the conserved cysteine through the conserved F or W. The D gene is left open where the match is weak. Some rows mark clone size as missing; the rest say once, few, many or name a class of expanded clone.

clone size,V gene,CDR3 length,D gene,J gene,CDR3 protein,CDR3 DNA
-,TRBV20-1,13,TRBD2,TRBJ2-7,CSASFGGVREQYF,TGCAGTGCTAGTTTCGGGGGGGTTAGGGAGCAGTACTTC
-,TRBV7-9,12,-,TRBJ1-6,CASGVMGSPLHF,TGTGCTAGCGGGGTTATGGGTTCACCCCTCCACTTT
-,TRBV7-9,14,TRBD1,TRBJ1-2,CASSLGQGSRGYTF,TGTGCCAGCAGCTTAGGACAGGGTTCGCGTGGCTACACCTTC
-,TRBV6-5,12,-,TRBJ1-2,CASRPGPVGYTF,TGTGCCAGCAGACCCGGCCCCGTTGGCTACACCTTC
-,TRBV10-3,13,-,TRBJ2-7,CAISESGQREQYF,TGTGCCATCAGTGAGTCGGGGCAGAGGGAGCAGTACTTC
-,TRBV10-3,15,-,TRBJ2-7,CAISAPRAGTYEQYF,TGTGCCATCAGTGCTCCGAGGGCCGGGACCTACGAGCAGTACTTC
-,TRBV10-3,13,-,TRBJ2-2,CATPGLNTGELFF,TGTGCCACACCGGGGTTAAACACCGGGGAGCTGTTTTTT
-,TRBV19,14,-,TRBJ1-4,CASSGRGTNEKLFF,TGTGCCAGTAGTGGTCGGGGAACTAATGAAAAACTGTTTTTT
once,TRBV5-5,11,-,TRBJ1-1,CASSFEYEAFF,TGTGCCAGCAGCTTTGAATATGAAGCTTTCTTT
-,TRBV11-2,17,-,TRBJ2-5,CASSLGTRSVYQETQYF,TGTGCCAGCAGCTTAGGGACCCGGTCAGTGTACCAAGAGACCCAGTACTTC
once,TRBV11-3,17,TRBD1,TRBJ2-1,CASSGNNRGQIGDEQFF,TGTGCCAGCAGCGGGAATAACAGGGGGCAAATTGGCGATGAGCAGTTCTTC
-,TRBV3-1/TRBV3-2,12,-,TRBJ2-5,CASSQIEETQYF,TGTGCCAGCAGCCAAATCGAGGAGACCCAGTACTTC
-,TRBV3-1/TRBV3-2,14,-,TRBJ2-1,CASSQGLVYHEQFF,TGTGCCAGCAGCCAGGGGCTAGTTTACCATGAGCAGTTCTTC
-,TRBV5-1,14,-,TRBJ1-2,CASSFNSEIGGYTF,TGCGCCAGCAGCTTTAATTCGGAAATTGGTGGCTACACCTTC
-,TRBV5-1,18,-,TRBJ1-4,CASSLDPGRLSTNEKLFF,TGCGCCAGCAGCTTGGATCCAGGGCGGCTCTCAACTAATGAAAAACTGTTTTTT
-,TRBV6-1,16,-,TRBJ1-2,CASSEGRLLANYGYTF,TGTGCCAGCAGTGAAGGCAGGTTGTTAGCTAACTATGGCTACACCTTC
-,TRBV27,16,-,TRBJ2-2,CASSSPRTANTGELFF,TGTGCCAGCAGTTCCCCCCGGACGGCCAACACCGGGGAGCTGTTTTTT
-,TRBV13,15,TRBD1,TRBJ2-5,CASRPTGTGRETQYF,TGTGCCAGCAGGCCAACCGGGACAGGGAGGGAGACCCAGTACTTC
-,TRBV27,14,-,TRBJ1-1,CASSLKAGRSEAFF,TGTGCCAGCAGTTTAAAGGCCGGACGGTCTGAAGCTTTCTTT
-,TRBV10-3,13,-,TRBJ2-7,CAISERQGDEQYF,TGTGCCATCAGTGAAAGGCAGGGTGACGAGCAGTACTTC
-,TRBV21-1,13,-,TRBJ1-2,CASSAGQYYGYTF,TGTGCCAGCAGCGCCGGACAGTACTATGGCTACACCTTC
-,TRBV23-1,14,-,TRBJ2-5,CASSHNGQQETQYF,TGCGCCAGCAGTCATAACGGACAACAAGAGACCCAGTACTTC
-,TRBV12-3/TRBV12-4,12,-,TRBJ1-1,CASRRANTEAFF,TGTGCCAGCAGGAGGGCGAACACTGAAGCTTTCTTT
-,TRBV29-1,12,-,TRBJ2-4,CSVGRDKNIQYF,TGCAGCGTTGGGCGGGACAAAAACATTCAGTACTTC
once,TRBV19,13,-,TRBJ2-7,CASSTQGRNEQYF,TGTGCCAGTAGCACACAGGGGAGGAACGAGCAGTACTTC
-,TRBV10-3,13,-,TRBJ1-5,CAISESEDQPQHF,TGTGCCATCAGTGAGTCGGAAGATCAGCCCCAGCATTTT
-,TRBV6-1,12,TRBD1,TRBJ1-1,CASSEGTGQGHF,TGTGCCAGCAGTGAAGGGACCGGACAGGGCCACTTT
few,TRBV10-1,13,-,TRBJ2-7,CASSAGSNYEQYF,TGCGCCAGCAGTGCCGGCAGCAACTACGAGCAGTACTTC
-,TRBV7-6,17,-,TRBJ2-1,CASSLERGDGVYNEQFF,TGTGCCAGCAGCTTAGAACGAGGGGACGGAGTCTACAATGAGCAGTTCTTC
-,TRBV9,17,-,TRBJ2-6,CASSRMRTASGANVLTF,TGTGCCAGCAGTCGGATGAGAACGGCCTCTGGGGCCAACGTCCTGACTTTC
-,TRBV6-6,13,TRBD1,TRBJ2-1,CASSYGTDNEQFF,TGTGCCAGCAGTTATGGGACAGACAATGAGCAGTTCTTC
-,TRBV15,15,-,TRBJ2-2,CATEKGDINTGELFF,TGTGCCACCGAGAAGGGAGATATCAACACCGGGGAGCTGTTTTTT